This TCR beta chain was sequenced in a study of CD8+ T cells in alopecia areata (dated by TCRdb to the late 2010s). About the study as a whole: The treated patients took part in an open-label pilot trial in which moderate-to-severe alopecia areata was treated with oral tofacitinib at 5 to 10 mg twice daily. In humans, TCRbeta sequencing was performed on scalp tissue and on sorted CD4+ and CD8+ peripheral blood T cells from healthy controls and from patients with patchy or totalis/universalis alopecia areata. The SALT score, which quantifies the percentage of affected scalp surface area, was used to measure disease severity in treated patients. High-throughput TCRbeta sequencing was used to examine T cell clonal expansion in alopecia areata in both the C3H/HeJ mouse model and human patients. Biopsies were taken from tofacitinib-treated patients at baseline and again at 4 and 24 weeks into treatment, and several of those patients also had a later scalp biopsy. TCRbeta CDR3 regions were amplified by immunoSEQ multiplex PCR with 35 Vbeta forward and 13 Jbeta reverse primers. Clonality in the scalp was compared among normal scalp (n=4), patchy alopecia areata scalp (n=8), and alopecia totalis/universalis scalp (n=8). Tofacitinib was administered for 6 to 18 months, and 6 months of follow-up off drug were then conducted to assess delayed response and recurrence. RNA was extracted with the PAXgene miRNA kit for fixed scalp, the miRNeasy kit for PBMCs, and the RNeasy kit for mouse skin.

Regarding this clone: It has no known antigen specificity. Base qualities were left out, and no much larger clone turns up one base away.

This specimen's time point label, interpreted: more than 3 weeks on oral tofacitinib. The treatment or condition label, as the study defines it: oral pan-JAK inhibitor, 5-10 mg twice daily. Lesional scalp punch biopsies and peripheral blood were collected from alopecia areata patients. PBMCs were isolated by density centrifugation and stained for CD3, CD4 and CD8, and CD4+ and CD8+ T cells were sorted on a FACSAria. Library method: the immunoSEQ multiplex PCR assay. RNA was extracted from all samples and reverse transcribed into cDNA, which served as template for TCR sequencing. First-strand cDNA was synthesized with SuperScript III using a 2:1 mix of oligo-dT and random hexamers. A synthetic immune receptor repertoire was used to gauge amplification bias, and whatever bias remained was removed computationally. On the authors' methods: Raw reads were preprocessed to remove errors, and CDR3 was defined by IMGT conventions from the conserved cysteine to phenylalanine. To get clonality, Shannon entropy was normalized by log2 of the number of productive unique TCRs and the result was subtracted from 1. Whether scalp clones were CD4 or CD8 was inferred by matching scalp TCRbeta sequences against CD4 and CD8 repertoires sorted from blood. In TCRdb, the immuneACCESS table is reduced to in-frame sequences with V and J assigned. These tables do not hold every clone; where another copy was compared, an unresolved V gene accounts for under half, and the others remain unexplained. V, J and clone size derive from that table, while D and trimming were established from the DNA sequence. This sample is represented by some 190,000 clones; 60% to 70% of them were singletons. The ten largest clones capture 0.65% to 0.7% of the sample.

The CDR3 numbers 11 residues from cysteine through phenylalanine. The only DNA kept is the CDR3, 33 bases in frame from the first base. The trim is 3 bases for V and 6 bases for J, with a gap of 8 bases between the germline ends. Looking up the germline V gene yields CDR1 SQVTM and CDR2 ANQGSEA. General study outcomes and caveats: Lesional scalp, especially in alopecia totalis/universalis, showed higher clonality and more expanded CD8+ clones than normal scalp, suggesting antigenic drive. Tofacitinib significantly decreased scalp clonality and the number of expanded CD8+ clones among the top 100 scalp clones. During tofacitinib treatment, many expanded lesional clones remained in scalp and blood, and this persistence may partly explain relapse after treatment is stopped. Because the treated cohort was small and had just a single nonresponder, larger studies are needed to establish links between baseline CD8+ expansion and response. Unlike mouse skin, which is dominated by gammadelta T cells, normal human skin has resident alphabeta T cells that are also sequenced, and this complicates analysis of the scalp TCR repertoire. Compared with mice, TCR sequences shared between patients were less clear, possibly partly because of HLA diversity across the patient population.

The source is a human donor with alopecia areata. The material sequenced was CD4+ T cells sorted from blood, taken at week 4, from a patient treated with tofacitinib. The chain was built from TRBV29-1 and TRBJ1-2, and perhaps TRBD1 as D gene, on 5 matching bases. The sequenced DNA: TGCAGCGTTGAGGGACTGAATGGCTACACCTTC. Its amino acids are CSVEGLNGYTF.